The rows below give T cell receptor beta chains drawn from one sample of a study of cytomegalovirus exposure and HLA in healthy donors. TCRdb's copy holds only in-frame clones and misses some; the assay was immunoSEQ multiplex PCR. The table records some 150,000 clones, around 72% of them present only once. Sequencing was done on a sample of PBMCs. The source of these receptors is a human donor in good health. CDR3s include the opening cysteine and the closing phenylalanine or tryptophan. Each record gives: V gene, J gene, D gene, clone size, CDR3 DNA, CDR3 protein. A D gene is named only where the DNA matches it firmly. The listing skips clone size in some rows; elsewhere it reads once, few, many or a size class.

V gene: TRBV7-9
J gene: TRBJ1-1
D gene: TRBD1
clone size: few
CDR3 DNA: TGTGCCAGCAGCCCTGGACAGGGGGTTGGCACTGAAGCTTTCTTT
CDR3 protein: CASSPGQGVGTEAFF

V gene: TRBV4-1
J gene: TRBJ1-5
D gene: NA
clone size: NA
CDR3 DNA: TGCGCCAACAGCCAGGAATTACAGGGCAATCAGCCCCAGCATTTT
CDR3 protein: CANSQELQGNQPQHF

V gene: TRBV10-2
J gene: TRBJ2-1
D gene: TRBD2
clone size: NA
CDR3 DNA: TGCGCCAGCAGTGAGTCGGGGTGGGGTAGCGGGAGTCTGTACAATGAGCAGTTCTTC
CDR3 protein: CASSESGWGSGSLYNEQFF

V gene: TRBV7-9
J gene: TRBJ2-5
D gene: NA
clone size: NA
CDR3 DNA: TGTGCCAGCAGCTTAGTGAACGGAGAGACCCAGTACTTC
CDR3 protein: CASSLVNGETQYF

V gene: TRBV7-6
J gene: TRBJ1-3
D gene: NA
clone size: few
CDR3 DNA: TGTGCCAGCAGCTTAGATGGGGGCCCTGGAAACACCATATATTTT
CDR3 protein: CASSLDGGPGNTIYF

V gene: TRBV5-1
J gene: TRBJ1-4
D gene: NA
clone size: NA
CDR3 DNA: TGCGCCAGCAGCTCACAGGGAGAAAATGAAAAACTGTTTTTT
CDR3 protein: CASSSQGENEKLFF

V gene: TRBV9
J gene: TRBJ1-2
D gene: NA
clone size: NA
CDR3 DNA: NA
CDR3 protein: CASSVGTGTHTF

V gene: TRBV7-6
J gene: TRBJ1-5
D gene: NA
clone size: once
CDR3 DNA: TGTGCCAGCAGCCACGCCGGTCAGCCCCAGCATTTT
CDR3 protein: CASSHAGQPQHF

V gene: TRBV9
J gene: TRBJ2-7
D gene: NA
clone size: NA
CDR3 DNA: TGTGCCAGCAGCGTCCAGGCGGTCGGGGTCTACGAGCAGTACTTC
CDR3 protein: CASSVQAVGVYEQYF

V gene: TRBV19
J gene: TRBJ2-2
D gene: TRBD1
clone size: NA
CDR3 DNA: TGTGCCAGTAATGCGGGACAGGGGTTTTCCGGGGAGCTGTTTTTT
CDR3 protein: CASNAGQGFSGELFF

V gene: TRBV29-1
J gene: TRBJ2-7
D gene: TRBD2
clone size: NA
CDR3 DNA: TGCAGCGTTGTTCTAGCGGACTCCTACGAGCAGTACTTC
CDR3 protein: CSVVLADSYEQYF

V gene: TRBV6-5
J gene: TRBJ2-2
D gene: TRBD2
clone size: once
CDR3 DNA: TGTGCCAGCCACGGGGGGGCTGTTGGGGAGCTGTTTTTT
CDR3 protein: CASHGGAVGELFF

V gene: TRBV2
J gene: TRBJ1-5
D gene: NA
clone size: NA
CDR3 DNA: TGTGCCAGCAGATACGAACAGGGTCTTCGCAATCAGCCCCAGCATTTT
CDR3 protein: CASRYEQGLRNQPQHF

V gene: TRBV7-3
J gene: TRBJ2-7
D gene: TRBD1
clone size: few
CDR3 DNA: TGTGCCAGCAGCTTAAATGCCGGGACAGGGAGCGGCGAGCAGTACTTC
CDR3 protein: CASSLNAGTGSGEQYF

V gene: TRBV2
J gene: TRBJ2-3
D gene: TRBD2
clone size: NA
CDR3 DNA: TGTGCCAGCAGAGCGACTAGCGGGAGTCCAGATACGCAGTATTTT
CDR3 protein: CASRATSGSPDTQYF

V gene: TRBV6-5
J gene: TRBJ1-2
D gene: NA
clone size: NA
CDR3 DNA: TGTGCCAGCAGTTACTCGATCACCCGGACAGTCGGCTACACCTTC
CDR3 protein: CASSYSITRTVGYTF

V gene: TRBV7-6
J gene: TRBJ2-7
D gene: NA
clone size: NA
CDR3 DNA: TGTGCCAGCAGCTTAGCCCACACCAGCTCCTACGAGCAGTACTTC
CDR3 protein: CASSLAHTSSYEQYF

V gene: TRBV5-1
J gene: TRBJ1-2
D gene: TRBD1
clone size: NA
CDR3 DNA: TGCGCCAGCTCCGGGGACAGTCCTAACTATGGCTACACCTTC
CDR3 protein: CASSGDSPNYGYTF

V gene: TRBV5-4
J gene: TRBJ1-3
D gene: TRBD1
clone size: few
CDR3 DNA: TGTGCCAGCAGCCCGGACAGGGGGCAAGGAAACACCATATATTTT
CDR3 protein: CASSPDRGQGNTIYF

V gene: TRBV9
J gene: TRBJ2-3
D gene: TRBD2
clone size: NA
CDR3 DNA: TGTGCCAGCAGCGTAGGCGGGGGGGTTTCAGATACGCAGTATTTT
CDR3 protein: CASSVGGGVSDTQYF

V gene: TRBV7-9
J gene: TRBJ1-4
D gene: TRBD1
clone size: NA
CDR3 DNA: TGTGCCACTGAGGGGGCGATTTCAACTAATGAAAAACTGTTTTTT
CDR3 protein: CATEGAISTNEKLFF

V gene: TRBV7-9
J gene: TRBJ2-7
D gene: TRBD2
clone size: NA
CDR3 DNA: TGTTCCAGCTCGGGACTAGCGGGGCACTACGAGCAGTACTTC
CDR3 protein: CSSSGLAGHYEQYF

V gene: TRBV15
J gene: TRBJ2-7
D gene: NA
clone size: few
CDR3 DNA: TGTGCCACCAGCAGAGAGTCCGCCGGGTTGGGGCACGAGCAGTACTTC
CDR3 protein: CATSRESAGLGHEQYF

V gene: TRBV5-4
J gene: TRBJ2-1
D gene: NA
clone size: NA
CDR3 DNA: TGTGCCAGCAGCCAACCTGACAGTACAGGGCAGTTCTTC
CDR3 protein: CASSQPDSTGQFF

V gene: TRBV5-5
J gene: TRBJ2-1
D gene: TRBD2
clone size: NA
CDR3 DNA: TGTGCCAGCAGCGGCGGGACTAGCCAGTTCTTC
CDR3 protein: CASSGGTSQFF

V gene: TRBV6-4
J gene: TRBJ2-1
D gene: TRBD2
clone size: NA
CDR3 DNA: TGTGCCAGCAGTAGCGGGAGCTACAATGAGCAGTTCTTC
CDR3 protein: CASSSGSYNEQFF

V gene: TRBV19
J gene: TRBJ1-1
D gene: NA
clone size: NA
CDR3 DNA: TGTGCCACCCGGTTTCGGTCTGAAGCTTTCTTT
CDR3 protein: CATRFRSEAFF

V gene: TRBV21-1
J gene: TRBJ1-4
D gene: NA
clone size: NA
CDR3 DNA: TGTGCCAGCAGCAAATTAAACAGGGGGAGCTCGGCAACTAATGAAAAACTGTTTTTT
CDR3 protein: CASSKLNRGSSATNEKLFF

V gene: TRBV19
J gene: TRBJ1-4
D gene: TRBD1
clone size: once
CDR3 DNA: TGTGCCAGTAGTGTTCAAGGACAGGCGCGTGTTGAAAAACTGTTTTTT
CDR3 protein: CASSVQGQARVEKLFF

V gene: TRBV27
J gene: TRBJ2-1
D gene: TRBD2
clone size: NA
CDR3 DNA: TGTGCCAGCAGCTGGAGCGGGGGGGGGTTCAATGAGCAGTTCTTC
CDR3 protein: CASSWSGGGFNEQFF

V gene: TRBV5-5
J gene: TRBJ2-3
D gene: NA
clone size: NA
CDR3 DNA: TGTGCCAGCAGCTTCGGGAATCAAGCAGATACGCAGTATTTT
CDR3 protein: CASSFGNQADTQYF

V gene: TRBV27
J gene: TRBJ1-6
D gene: NA
clone size: few
CDR3 DNA: TGTGCCAGCAGGTCAAATTCACCCCTCCACTTT
CDR3 protein: CASRSNSPLHF

V gene: TRBV2
J gene: TRBJ2-1
D gene: NA
clone size: NA
CDR3 DNA: TGTGCCAGCAGTGGATCCTTAGAGGGTGAGCAGTTCTTC
CDR3 protein: CASSGSLEGEQFF

V gene: TRBV18
J gene: TRBJ1-2
D gene: NA
clone size: NA
CDR3 DNA: TGTGCCAGCTCACCGTACAGGGATGGCTACACCTTC
CDR3 protein: CASSPYRDGYTF

V gene: TRBV5-6
J gene: TRBJ1-2
D gene: TRBD1
clone size: NA
CDR3 DNA: TGTGCCAGCAGCCTCTGGACAGGGGATGGCTACACCTTC
CDR3 protein: CASSLWTGDGYTF

V gene: TRBV4-1
J gene: TRBJ2-7
D gene: TRBD2
clone size: NA
CDR3 DNA: TGCGCCAGCAGCCAAGGGTGGGGAGGGGCGCAAACCTACGAGCAGTACTTC
CDR3 protein: CASSQGWGGAQTYEQYF

V gene: TRBV6-1
J gene: TRBJ1-4
D gene: NA
clone size: NA
CDR3 DNA: TGTGCCAGCAGTGAATTTGAGAATAAACTGTTTTTT
CDR3 protein: CASSEFENKLFF

V gene: TRBV7-7
J gene: TRBJ2-5
D gene: NA
clone size: NA
CDR3 DNA: TGTGCTAGCAGCTTAGCTATCCAAGAGACCCAGTACTTC
CDR3 protein: CASSLAIQETQYF

V gene: TRBV5-1
J gene: TRBJ1-5
D gene: NA
clone size: NA
CDR3 DNA: TGCGCCAGCAGCTTACAGGGTCTAGACAATCAGCCCCAGCATTTT
CDR3 protein: CASSLQGLDNQPQHF

V gene: TRBV7-2
J gene: TRBJ2-3
D gene: TRBD2
clone size: NA
CDR3 DNA: TGTGCCAGCAGCCCCAGCGGGGACACAGATACGCAGTATTTT
CDR3 protein: CASSPSGDTDTQYF

V gene: TRBV5-1
J gene: TRBJ2-5
D gene: TRBD1
clone size: once
CDR3 DNA: TGCGCCAGCAGCCCCGGGACAGCTCAAGAGACCCAGTACTTC
CDR3 protein: CASSPGTAQETQYF

V gene: TRBV19
J gene: TRBJ1-1
D gene: NA
clone size: NA
CDR3 DNA: TGTGCCAGTAGTGAAGGGGTCCCCTTTGGAACTGAAGCTTTCTTT
CDR3 protein: CASSEGVPFGTEAFF

V gene: TRBV7-9
J gene: TRBJ2-2
D gene: NA
clone size: once
CDR3 DNA: TGTGCCAGCAGCAAATCAGGGGTCACCGGGGAGCTGTTTTTT
CDR3 protein: CASSKSGVTGELFF

V gene: TRBV27
J gene: TRBJ1-5
D gene: TRBD1
clone size: NA
CDR3 DNA: TGTGCCAGCAGTCGACAGGGAAATCAGCCCCAGCATTTT
CDR3 protein: CASSRQGNQPQHF

V gene: TRBV28
J gene: TRBJ1-3
D gene: TRBD1
clone size: NA
CDR3 DNA: TGTGCCAGCAGCCTACAGGGGGCTGGAAACACCATATATTTT
CDR3 protein: CASSLQGAGNTIYF

V gene: TRBV6-5
J gene: TRBJ2-5
D gene: NA
clone size: NA
CDR3 DNA: TGTGCCAGCTGGAGGGGCAGAGAGACCCAGTACTTC
CDR3 protein: CASWRGRETQYF

V gene: TRBV5-1
J gene: TRBJ2-5
D gene: TRBD1
clone size: NA
CDR3 DNA: TGCGCCAGCAGCCGGGACAGGGAGCAGTACTTC
CDR3 protein: CASSRDREQYF

V gene: TRBV29-1
J gene: TRBJ2-7
D gene: TRBD1
clone size: NA
CDR3 DNA: TGCAGCGTCCTGACAGGGGGCTTAGGCGAGCAGTACTTC
CDR3 protein: CSVLTGGLGEQYF

V gene: TRBV7-6
J gene: TRBJ2-5
D gene: NA
clone size: NA
CDR3 DNA: TGTGCCAGCAGCTTAGGCTACTACCAAGAGACCCAGTACTTC
CDR3 protein: CASSLGYYQETQYF

V gene: TRBV28
J gene: TRBJ2-3
D gene: TRBD2
clone size: NA
CDR3 DNA: TGTGCCAGCAGTTTCCCGGGGGGGCTCGGCACAGATACGCAGTATTTT
CDR3 protein: CASSFPGGLGTDTQYF